Shown below are 14 T cell receptor beta chains from a single sample sequenced in a study of CD8 T cells in Susac syndrome. When the RNA was reverse transcribed, random hexamers were used with an input of roughly 0.45 to 1 ug. From the immunoSEQ multiplex PCR reads, TCRdb called clonotypes with MiXCR, one entry per CDR3 protein. Of more than 75,000 distinct CDR3 sequences in the sample, approximately 95% were seen once. Sequencing was carried out using CD8+ T cells from PBMCs. The source is a human donor in good health.

The V and J genes are TRBV9 and TRBJ2-5, with 9 bases that match TRBD2. The junction had 5 bases not matched to a gene; V was cut back by 0 bases and J by 2 bases. Germline values: CDR1 SGDLS, CDR2 YYNGEE. The length of the CDR3 is 16 residues. The CDR3 loop reads CASSVEAGGIQETQYF. The CDR3 DNA reads TGTGCCAGCAGCGTAGAGGCGGGGGGGATTCAAGAGACCCAGTACTTC.

This clonotype was observed a single time. This chain uses TRBV3-1 with TRBJ2-5; tentatively, D is TRBD2 (5 bases). CDR1 and CDR2 (germline): LGHDT, YNNKEL (reference sequence). Trimming removed 0 bases at V and 5 bases at J, with 16 bases between. This CDR3 has 16 residues. CDR3 residues: CASSQEAGYGVETQYF. Written as DNA, the CDR3 is TGTGCCAGCAGCCAAGAGGCGGGCTACGGGGTTGAGACCCAGTACTTC.

This chain connects TRBV9 to TRBJ1-1; weak D call: TRBD1 (5 bases). Germline CDR1 is SGDLS and CDR2 is YYNGEE. V was pared by 0 bases and J by 4 bases, with 13 bases between. The CDR3 spans 15 residues. CDR3 sequence (DNA): TGTGCCAGCAGCGTAGGTGTAGGGGCAGGCACTGAAGCTTTCTTT. Translated, it gives CASSVGVGAGTEAFF.

The chain is built from TRBV30 and TRBJ2-7; possibly TRBD2 for D (5 bases). Trimming stripped 2 bases from V and 5 bases from J, with 13 bases between. Germline CDR1 GTSNPN, CDR2 SVGIG (reference sequence). This CDR3 region has 13 residues. This chain's CDR3 is CAWSWTGDHEQYF. For the CDR3, the DNA is TGTGCCTGGAGTTGGACTGGGGATCACGAGCAGTACTTC.

The chain uses TRBV29-1 and TRBJ2-3, with D hard to call. The CDR3 covers 12 residues. The V gene's germline CDR1 is SQVTM and CDR2 ANQGSEA. V was pared by 3 bases and J by 2 bases, with 6 bases between. The CDR3 sequence: CSVDWYTDTQYF. The CDR3 DNA is TGCAGCGTTGACTGGTACACAGATACGCAGTATTTT.

The chain uses TRBV6-4 and TRBJ2-5, with D perhaps TRBD2 (5 bases). Per germline, CDR1 MRHNA and CDR2 SNTAGT. CDR3 length: 13 amino acids. Trimming took off 7 bases at V and 5 bases at J, with 14 bases between the two ends. The CDR3 DNA is TGTGCCAGCAAACGTTGCCCGGGGGAGACCCAGTACTTC. Protein product: CASKRCPGETQYF.

V and J are TRBV29-1 and TRBJ1-2; unclear D gene. Germline CDR1 SQVTM, CDR2 ANQGSEA. The CDR3 covers 14 residues. Deletions cut 4 bases from V and 1 base from J, with 13 bases between. The DNA for the CDR3 is TGCAGCGTTGTAACCCCGACGGGTAACTATGGCTACACCTTC. Translating gives CSVVTPTGNYGYTF.

V and J are TRBV6-6 and TRBJ2-1; D possibly corresponds to TRBD1 (5 bases). The CDR3 length is 13 residues. The V gene lost 5 bases and the J gene lost 5 bases, with 10 bases spanning the gap. CDR1 is MNHNY, CDR2 SVGAGI, per germline (reference sequence). Written as DNA, the CDR3 is TGTGCCAGCAGTCTGGGGCCTGACAATGAGCAGTTCTTC. It specifies CASSLGPDNEQFF.

By frequency in the sample, this clonotype is medium-sized. Compared with germline, one end of the junction differs, possibly owing to a read error. The chain joins TRBV13 to TRBJ2-5; TRBD2 matches at 7 bases. The CDR3 runs to 15 residues. Germline CDR1 is PRHDT and CDR2 is FYEKMQ (reference sequence). CDR3: CASSLGGGYQETQYF. The CDR3 DNA reads TGTGCCAGCAGTTTAGGCGGGGGATACCAAGAGACCCAGTACTTC.

V usage is TRBV19 and J usage is TRBJ1-5; D unclear. The CDR3 has 14 amino acids. V was cut by 3 bases and J by 0 bases, with 6 bases left in between. Germline lookup yields CDR1 LNHDA and CDR2 SQIVND (reference sequence). CDR3 in DNA: TGTGCCAGTAGTATTTTCGGTAGCAATCAGCCCCAGCATTTT. Its protein product is CASSIFGSNQPQHF.

This rearrangement joins TRBV5-1 to TRBJ1-1, with D perhaps matching TRBD1 (6 bases). Germline-derived CDR1 and CDR2 are SGHRS and YFSETQ. Trimming took off 0 bases at V and 5 bases at J, with 11 bases between the two ends. The CDR3 contains 14 residues. The DNA of the CDR3 is TGCGCCAGCAGCTTGGAGGCAGGGGTTACTGAAGCTTTCTTT. It encodes CASSLEAGVTEAFF.

V usage is TRBV2 and J usage is TRBJ2-1; maybe TRBD1 (6 bases). Trimming took 4 bases from V and 0 from J, leaving 13 bases between them. This CDR3 spans 16 amino acids. Looked up from germline, CDR1 is SNHLY and CDR2 is FYNNEI. The CDR3 reads CASSGGQSFSYNEQFF. The CDR3 DNA sequence: TGTGCCAGCAGTGGAGGACAGTCCTTCTCCTACAATGAGCAGTTCTTC.

The gene calls are TRBV7-2 and TRBJ1-2; D is unclear. CDR3 length equals 14 residues. Germline V gives CDR1 SGHTA, CDR2 FQGNSA. Trimming removed 0 bases from V and 8 bases from J, with 13 bases in between. The CDR3 DNA reads as TGTGCCAGCAGCTTAGCTGGACCGAAATCGGGCTACACCTTC. As protein: CASSLAGPKSGYTF.

The V and J genes are TRBV19 and TRBJ1-5; D is unclear. V lost 2 bases and J lost 6, with 8 bases in between. The CDR3 is made up of 13 amino acids. Germline V gives CDR1 LNHDA, CDR2 SQIVND (reference sequence). DNA of the CDR3: TGTGCCAGTAGTATATCCTTTAGTCAGCCCCAGCATTTT. Translating it yields CASSISFSQPQHF.